This TCR beta chain was profiled in a study of OX40 agonist ivuxolimab in advanced cancers. In the study overall: Those treated in dose escalation had hepatocellular carcinoma, melanoma, renal cell cancer or head and neck cancer. Subjects had a mean age of roughly 57 years, with a range of 23 to 79; roughly 80% were male.

This CDR3 spans 16 amino acids. Trimming took 1 base from V and 1 from J, leaving 11 bases between them. The germline V gene encodes CDR1 MGHRA and CDR2 YSYEKL. Clones were sequenced by immunoSEQ multiplex PCR, and TCRdb holds only the in-frame ones, with some missing. The sample has around 35,000 clones, approximately 90% seen once. This clonotype was obtained from an adult with an advanced solid tumor such as melanoma, head and neck, liver or kidney cancer. The chain combines TRBV4-1 with TRBJ2-1, with no clear D. The sample consisted of CD4+ or CD8+ T cells sorted from blood, taken in a trial of the OX40 agonist ivuxolimab. The CDR3 sequence is CASSQGRPLSYNEQFF. The CDR3 DNA is TGCGCCAGCAGCCAAGGCAGGCCCTTATCCTACAATGAGCAGTTCTTC.